These T cell receptor beta chains were read from a single sample in a study of blood T cell repertoires in COVID-19. Here immunoSEQ multiplex PCR was the method, and the copy in TCRdb shows in-frame clones only, minus some. Among roughly 380,000 clones listed, approximately 80% were seen once. The sequenced sample was peripheral blood. These receptors all stem from a human donor with acute or convalescent COVID-19. The donor label of this sample is uncertain. Both conserved end residues are part of each CDR3. D genes are given only for firm matches. Size values are once, few and many counts, or a class for expanded clones, and some rows have none.

j_call	clone_size	v_call	d_call	cdr3_aa	cdr3_nt
TRBJ2-2	few	TRBV6-5	TRBD1	CASSLDRVATGELFF	TGTGCCAGCAGTTTGGACAGGGTGGCCACCGGGGAGCTGTTTTTT
TRBJ2-7	NA	TRBV7-9	TRBD1	CASSLESLTGVPYEQYF	TGTGCCAGCAGCTTAGAGTCCCTTACAGGGGTCCCCTACGAGCAGTACTTC
TRBJ2-1	NA	TRBV11-2	TRBD2	CASSLTGTTVYNEQFF	TGTGCCAGCAGCCTTACCGGGACTACTGTATACAATGAGCAGTTCTTC
TRBJ1-2	once	TRBV2	NA	CATKKAGRGGYTF	TGTGCCACCAAAAAGGCCGGGAGGGGAGGCTACACCTTC
TRBJ1-1	NA	TRBV30	NA	CAWSLGSTEAFF	TGTGCCTGGAGTCTGGGGAGCACTGAAGCTTTCTTT
TRBJ1-2	few	TRBV28	TRBD1	CASSHDRGGLNGYTF	TGTGCCAGCAGTCACGACAGGGGTGGCCTAAATGGCTACACCTTC
TRBJ1-2	NA	TRBV7-9	NA	CASTNSPGYGYTF	TGTGCCAGCACAAACTCCCCCGGCTATGGCTACACCTTC
TRBJ1-2	NA	TRBV27	NA	CASSLGQGPYGYTF	TGTGCCAGCAGTCTCGGGCAGGGGCCGTATGGCTACACCTTC
TRBJ1-3	NA	TRBV6-5	TRBD1	CASKVTGAGNTIYF	TGTGCCAGCAAGGTGACAGGGGCTGGAAACACCATATATTTT
TRBJ2-7	NA	TRBV6-5	TRBD1	CASSYGDSSYEQYF	TGTGCCAGCAGTTACGGGGACAGCTCCTACGAGCAGTACTTC
TRBJ2-3	NA	TRBV2	TRBD1	CASSDGQVSTDTQYF	TGTGCCAGCAGTGACGGACAGGTTAGCACAGATACGCAGTATTTT
TRBJ1-1	once	TRBV3-1/TRBV3-2	NA	CASSYSGSRLGEAFF	TGTGCCAGCAGCTACTCGGGGTCAAGACTCGGGGAAGCTTTCTTT
TRBJ2-1	NA	TRBV12-3/TRBV12-4	NA	CASSIYNEQFF	TGTGCCAGCAGTATATACAATGAGCAGTTCTTC
TRBJ2-7	NA	TRBV13	NA	CASSLLTASYEQYF	TGTGCCAGCAGCTTGCTCACAGCTTCCTACGAGCAGTACTTC
TRBJ1-1	NA	TRBV4-2	NA	CASTHGVMNTEAFF	TGTGCCAGCACGCACGGGGTTATGAACACTGAAGCTTTCTTT
TRBJ1-1	NA	TRBV29-1	TRBD1	CSCFGLQGRSTEAFF	TGCAGCTGCTTTGGGCTACAGGGGAGAAGCACTGAAGCTTTCTTT
TRBJ1-1	NA	TRBV10-3	NA	CAISGGTPTEAFF	TGTGCCATCAGTGGAGGAACTCCCACTGAAGCTTTCTTT
TRBJ1-1	NA	TRBV25-1	NA	CASSGGVGGNTEAFF	TGTGCCAGCAGCGGAGGGGTCGGGGGGAACACTGAAGCTTTCTTT
TRBJ2-7	NA	TRBV2	TRBD1	CASSEARTGADEQYF	TGTGCCAGCAGTGAAGCGAGGACAGGGGCGGACGAGCAGTACTTC
TRBJ1-1	NA	TRBV7-9	NA	CASSSNRDTEAFF	TGTGCCAGCAGCTCAAACCGGGACACTGAAGCTTTCTTT
TRBJ1-5	few	TRBV6-5	TRBD1	CASRGGQLNQPQHF	TGTGCCAGCAGGGGGGGACAGCTGAATCAGCCCCAGCATTTT
TRBJ2-6	many	TRBV28	NA	CASIQGSSGANVLTF	TGTGCCAGCATCCAGGGTAGCTCTGGGGCCAACGTCCTGACTTTC
TRBJ2-2	NA	TRBV5-1	NA	CASSSGARGNTGELFF	TGCGCCAGCAGCTCCGGAGCAAGGGGGAACACCGGGGAGCTGTTTTTT
TRBJ2-4	once	TRBV28	TRBD2	CASSRTRGGRYIQYF	TGTGCCAGCAGTAGGACACGGGGGGGCAGGTACATTCAGTACTTC
TRBJ1-5	NA	TRBV18	TRBD1	CASSRAGGSNQPQHF	TGTGCCAGCTCACGTGCAGGGGGGAGCAATCAGCCCCAGCATTTT
TRBJ2-3	NA	TRBV19	NA	CATKPPGSTWADTQYF	TGTGCCACCAAACCCCCGGGGTCAACCTGGGCAGATACGCAGTATTTT
TRBJ2-1	NA	TRBV7-9	TRBD2	CASSLLAGAGNEQFF	TGTGCCAGCAGCTTACTAGCGGGAGCGGGCAATGAGCAGTTCTTC
TRBJ1-5	NA	TRBV3-1/TRBV3-2	NA	CASSQDRPGVHQPQHF	TGTGCCAGCAGCCAAGATCGGCCGGGAGTGCATCAGCCCCAGCATTTT
TRBJ1-1	once	TRBV5-1	TRBD1	CASSLVAGGRQEAFF	TGCGCCAGCAGCTTGGTGGCAGGGGGCAGACAGGAAGCTTTCTTT
TRBJ1-2	NA	TRBV18	TRBD1	CASSPMDRTNYGYTF	TGTGCCAGCTCACCAATGGACAGGACGAACTATGGCTACACCTTC
TRBJ1-1	NA	TRBV9	NA	CASSPPGGVNTEAFF	TGTGCCAGCAGCCCCCCGGGGGGTGTGAACACTGAAGCTTTCTTT
TRBJ2-7	NA	TRBV6-2/TRBV6-3	TRBD2	CASSYISGRAEQYF	TGTGCCAGCAGTTACATTAGCGGGAGGGCCGAGCAGTACTTC
TRBJ2-5	NA	TRBV19	NA	CASSMKRQETQYF	TGTGCCAGTAGTATGAAGCGGCAAGAGACCCAGTACTTC
TRBJ1-2	NA	TRBV4-2	TRBD1	CASSQTGTGYYGYTF	TGTGCCAGCAGCCAAACCGGGACAGGGTACTATGGCTACACCTTC
TRBJ2-1	once	TRBV15	NA	CATSPPDGINEQFF	TGTGCCACCAGCCCCCCGGACGGGATCAATGAGCAGTTCTTC
TRBJ1-2	NA	TRBV10-2	NA	CASSRPARDGYTF	TGCGCCAGCTCCCGGCCGGCGAGGGATGGCTACACCTTC
TRBJ2-2	NA	TRBV2	NA	CASSEDRSNTGELFF	TGTGCCAGCAGTGAAGACAGATCGAACACCGGGGAGCTGTTTTTT
TRBJ2-1	NA	TRBV1	NA	CTSSRSTSGDRNEQFF	TGCACCAGCAGCCGTTCGACTAGCGGGGACCGCAATGAGCAGTTCTTC
TRBJ2-7	NA	TRBV15	TRBD2	CATSRAGLADYEQYF	TGTGCCACCAGCAGAGCAGGACTAGCGGACTACGAGCAGTACTTC
TRBJ2-5	NA	TRBV20-1	NA	CSARAPVQYF	TGCAGTGCTAGAGCCCCGGTCCAGTACTTC
TRBJ1-4	NA	TRBV27	NA	CASGHHGPNEKLFF	TGTGCCAGCGGACATCATGGACCCAATGAAAAACTGTTTTTT
TRBJ1-2	NA	TRBV30	NA	CAWSGRWGGYTF	TGTGCCTGGAGTGGACGGTGGGGCGGCTACACCTTC
TRBJ2-3	NA	TRBV2	TRBD2	CASSQRLAGGSTDTQYF	TGTGCCAGCAGCCAAAGACTAGCGGGGGGGAGCACAGATACGCAGTATTTT
TRBJ1-2	once	TRBV19	NA	CASSITQTNHYGYTF	TGTGCCAGTAGTATAACCCAGACTAATCACTATGGCTACACCTTC
TRBJ1-5	NA	TRBV19	NA	CASSIERLVSNQPQHF	TGTGCCAGTAGTATAGAGCGACTTGTGAGCAATCAGCCCCAGCATTTT
TRBJ1-1	NA	TRBV2	NA	CASRVVIGRKYTEAFF	TGTGCCAGCCGCGTGGTTATAGGGAGGAAGTACACTGAAGCTTTCTTT
TRBJ1-6	NA	TRBV6-2/TRBV6-3	TRBD1	CASSKYRGGNSPLHF	TGTGCCAGCAGCAAATACAGGGGCGGGAATTCACCCCTCCACTTT
TRBJ1-1	NA	TRBV5-6	NA	CASSLGGRGTEAFF	TGTGCCAGCAGCTTGGGGGGTCGGGGCACTGAAGCTTTCTTT
TRBJ1-4	NA	TRBV28	TRBD1	CASEGARKLFF	TGTGCCAGCGAGGGGGCAAGAAAACTGTTTTTT
TRBJ2-1	once	TRBV7-6	TRBD2	CASSFRTSGGYNEQFF	TGTGCCAGCAGCTTCAGGACTAGCGGGGGGTACAATGAGCAGTTCTTC
TRBJ1-6	NA	TRBV28	NA	CASSRGLRANSPLHF	TGTGCCAGCAGTAGGGGTCTCAGGGCCAATTCACCCCTCCACTTT
TRBJ1-6	NA	TRBV13	TRBD1	CASSAPGTADSPLHF	TGTGCCAGCAGCGCCCCCGGGACAGCCGATTCACCCCTCCACTTT
TRBJ1-4	once	TRBV5-1	TRBD1	CASSGSTGVDNEKLFF	TGCGCCAGCAGCGGCTCCACAGGGGTAGATAATGAAAAACTGTTTTTT
TRBJ1-2	NA	TRBV5-1	NA	CASRDTYGYTF	TGCGCCAGCCGAGATACCTATGGCTACACCTTC
TRBJ2-3	NA	TRBV2	TRBD2	CASSPFKSAGGITDTQYF	TGTGCCAGCAGTCCGTTTAAGTCTGCGGGGGGGATCACAGATACGCAGTATTTT
TRBJ2-1	NA	TRBV14	NA	CASSYRMSSYNEQFF	TGTGCCAGCAGCTACAGGATGAGCTCCTACAATGAGCAGTTCTTC
TRBJ1-4	NA	TRBV7-9	NA	CASSLTGTTNEKLFF	TGTGCCAGCAGCTTAACAGGGACAACTAATGAAAAACTGTTTTTT
TRBJ2-7	NA	TRBV3-1/TRBV3-2	NA	CASSGDRSFEQYF	TGTGCCAGCTCGGGGGATCGGAGCTTCGAGCAGTACTTC
TRBJ1-2	NA	TRBV12-3/TRBV12-4	NA	CASSPTGTGYTF	TGTGCCAGCAGCCCTACAGGGACTGGCTACACCTTC
TRBJ2-3	NA	TRBV19	TRBD1	CASSTTGGLTQYF	TGTGCCAGTAGTACCACAGGGGGTTTGACGCAGTATTTT